This passage covers 18 T cell receptor beta chains from one sample sequenced in a study of T cells in Graves' hyperthyroidism and ophthalmopathy. TCR beta CDR3 regions were amplified from RNA. During a first-round RT-PCR of the TCR CDR3, the HTBI primer set was used. TCRdb used MiXCR to reprocess the multiplex PCR reads, holding one entry per CDR3 protein. The sample has 550,000 to 650,000 distinct CDR3 sequences, around 13% seen once. Material: blood. The receptors stem from a woman in her 30s with Graves' hyperthyroidism that later progressed to Graves' ophthalmopathy.

Details on this clonotype: This may be a read error: a much more frequent sequence differs by one nucleotide. The CDR3, as DNA: TGTGCCATCAGGTCTCAAGGGGTGGCTGAAACTTTCTTT. It is translated as CAIRSQGVAETFF. This sequence joins TRBV10-3 and TRBJ1-1; tentatively, D is TRBD1 (5 bases). The CDR3 runs 13 residues. Per germline, CDR1 ENHRY and CDR2 SYGVKD.

This clonotype was observed at least ten times. V usage is TRBV14 and J usage is TRBJ1-1; D gene ambiguous. CDR1 is SGHDN and CDR2 is FVKESK in the germline V gene. The CDR3 contains 16 residues. Trimming left V 3 bases short and J 1 base short, with 15 bases between. The CDR3 here is CASSHNPWGWNTEAFF. As DNA, the CDR3 is TGTGCCAGCAGCCATAACCCCTGGGGTTGGAACACTGAAGCTTTCTTT. The full variable domain, completed using reference TRBV14 and TRBJ1-1, is EAGVTQFPSHSVIEKGQTVTLRCDPISGHDNLYWYRRVMGKEIKFLLHFVKESKQDESGMPNNRFLAERTGGTYSTLKVQPAELEDSGVYFCASSHNPWGWNTEAFFGQGTRLTVV.

This chain joins TRBV5-8 and TRBJ2-2; D not resolved. The CDR3 spans 15 residues. Germline-derived CDR1 and CDR2 are SGHTS and YDEGEE. The V end was cut by 0 bases, the J end by 3 bases, with 9 bases between. The CDR3 DNA reads TGTGCCAGCAGCTTGGCCGGGTGGGACACCGGGGAGCTGTTTTTT. As protein: CASSLAGWDTGELFF.

This clonotype was seen a few times. The rearrangement joins TRBV5-6 to TRBJ2-5; D call uncertain. This CDR3 contains 14 residues. Trimming cost V 5 bases and J 2 bases, with 13 bases left between them. Germline V gene lookup returns CDR1 SGHDT and CDR2 YYEEEE. DNA of the CDR3: TGTGCCAGCAGTTCAGGCGAGAATCAAGAGACCCAGTACTTC. Amino acids: CASSSGENQETQYF.

Here the CDR3 reads CASSLEEGIQNEQYF. The CDR3 DNA is TGTGCCAGCAGCTTGGAGGAGGGGATACAGAACGAGCAGTACTTC. V and J are TRBV5-4 and TRBJ2-7; D is perhaps TRBD2 (6 bases). Germline values: CDR1 SGHNT, CDR2 YYREEE (reference sequence). The CDR3 loop spans 15 amino acids. V was cut by 0 bases and J by 5 bases, with 15 bases left in between.

The chain joins TRBV20-1 to TRBJ2-1, with 14 bases fitting TRBD2. The germline gives CDR1 DFQATT, CDR2 SNEGSKA (reference sequence). CDR3 length: 14 amino acids. Unmatched junction bases numbered 4, after V lost 6 bases and J lost 6 bases. The CDR3 nucleotides are TGCAGTGCCGAGGGACTAGCGGGAGTCAATGAGCAGTTCTTC. It translates to CSAEGLAGVNEQFF.

Here the CDR3 reads CATSDRLGGELFF. DNA of the CDR3: TGTGCCACCAGTGACAGATTAGGCGGGGAGCTGTTTTTT. This chain joins TRBV24-1 and TRBJ2-2; D is uncertain. The CDR3 is 13 amino acids. Per germline, CDR1 KGHDR and CDR2 SFDVKD. Trimming pared 4 bases from V and 7 bases from J, leaving 9 bases between.

This chain connects TRBV5-1 to TRBJ1-1, with D uncertain. The CDR3 has 15 amino acids. V was trimmed by 0 bases and J by 1 base, leaving 10 bases between them. Germline CDR1 is SGHRS and CDR2 is YFSETQ. The CDR3 DNA reads as TGCGCCAGCAGCTTGGGGGGTTCATGGAACACTGAAGCTTTCTTT. Translation: CASSLGGSWNTEAFF.

This chain connects TRBV7-3 to TRBJ2-1, with 8 bases fitting TRBD2. The CDR3 has 14 residues. Germline CDR1 reads SGHTA; CDR2 reads FQGTGA. The trim removed 1 base at V and 12 bases at J, leaving 8 bases unmatched. CDR3 DNA sequence: TGTGCCAGCAGCTTAATAAGGACGGGGGGGGGGCAGTTCTTC. Its protein product is CASSLIRTGGGQFF.

This clonotype was counted ten times or more. The chain couples TRBV11-2 to TRBJ2-2, with a possible D match to TRBD2 (6 bases). Germline assignment: CDR1 SGHAT and CDR2 FQNNGV. There are 13 residues in the CDR3. Trimming pared 4 bases from V and 4 bases from J, leaving 7 bases between. In nucleotides, the CDR3 is TGTGCCAGCAGCTGGGGACTCACCGGGGAGCTGTTTTTT. Its translation is CASSWGLTGELFF.

This clonotype was recorded at least ten times. The chain carries TRBV29-1 and TRBJ1-4, with D maybe TRBD1 (5 bases). CDR1 is SQVTM and CDR2 is ANQGSEA in the germline V gene. The CDR3 runs 13 residues. The V end was cut by 4 bases, the J end by 7 bases, with 13 bases between. The CDR3 coding sequence is TGCAGCGTTGTAGGCAGGGAGAGTGAAAAACTGTTTTTT. Translated: CSVVGRESEKLFF. The full variable domain, rest sourced from reference TRBV29-1 and TRBJ1-4, is SAVISQKPSRDICQRGTSLTIQCQVDSQVTMMFWYRQQPGQSLTLIATANQGSEATYESGFVIDKFPISRPNLTFSTLTVSNMSPEDSSIYLCSVVGRESEKLFFGSGTQLSVL.

This clonotype was seen ten or more times. The junction departs from the called germline gene at one end, perhaps through a read error. The V and J genes are TRBV7-7 and TRBJ2-1; TRBD1 matches 9 bases. The CDR3 runs to 15 residues. The germline gives CDR1 SSHAT, CDR2 FNYEAQ (reference sequence). As DNA, the CDR3 is TGTGCTAGCAGCTTAGGGGACAGGGCTTACAATGAGCAGTTCTTC. Its translation: CASSLGDRAYNEQFF.

The chain recombines TRBV25-1 with TRBJ2-7, with TRBD1 matching over 9 bases. V lost 8 bases, J lost 2 bases, and 13 bases stayed unmatched. This CDR3 has 16 residues. Germline CDR1 reads MGHDK; CDR2 reads SYGVNS. This CDR3 is CASHPLRGDRAYEQYF. CDR3 DNA: TGTGCCAGCCATCCCCTTCGGGGGGACAGGGCCTACGAGCAGTACTTC.

There are many counts of this clonotype. The chain combines TRBV28 with TRBJ1-2; D is uncertain. CDR1 is MDHEN, CDR2 SYDVKM, per germline. Between the trimmed V and J ends, which lost 6 bases and 3 bases, there was a span of 11 bases. The CDR3 length is 13 residues. The chain's CDR3 is CASSSGSHYGYTF. The CDR3 region has the DNA TGTGCCAGCAGCTCTGGATCCCACTATGGCTACACCTTC.

There are many counts of this clonotype. The CDR3 protein is CARQSRDGQYF. The DNA of the CDR3 is TGTGCCCGTCAATCCAGGGATGGGCAGTATTTT. The genes are TRBV30 and TRBJ2-3; TRBD1 is a possible D gene (5 bases). Germline V gene lookup returns CDR1 GTSNPN and CDR2 SVGIG (reference sequence). This CDR3 spans 11 amino acids. V was trimmed by 8 bases and J by 11 bases, leaving 17 bases between them.

This clonotype was counted many times. J is TRBJ1-6 and V is TRBV30; no firm D call. The CDR3 extends over 14 amino acids. V was trimmed by 3 bases and J by 3 bases, leaving 9 bases between them. Germline loops: CDR1 GTSNPN, CDR2 SVGIG (reference sequence). This chain's CDR3 is CAWRSADYNSPLHF. In nucleotides, the CDR3 is TGTGCCTGGAGATCAGCGGACTATAATTCACCCCTCCACTTT.

A few counts support this clonotype. The chain employs TRBV10-3 and TRBJ2-2, with D perhaps given as TRBD1 or TRBD2 (6 bases each). Between the trimmed V and J ends, which lost 4 bases and 4 bases, there was a span of 16 bases. Looked up from germline, CDR1 is ENHRY and CDR2 is SYGVKD. The CDR3 has 16 amino acids. The CDR3 region is CAISVGGVGGTGELFF. Written as DNA, the CDR3 is TGTGCCATCAGTGTTGGGGGCGTCGGGGGCACCGGGGAGCTGTTTTTT.

This clonotype was counted between two and nine times. The chain employs TRBV9 and TRBJ1-3; D perhaps matches TRBD1 (5 bases). Per germline, CDR1 SGDLS and CDR2 YYNGEE. Trimming removed 3 bases at V and 0 bases at J, with 10 bases between. The CDR3 has 15 residues. Here the CDR3 DNA reads TGTGCCAGCAGCGCAGGGCCCAGCTCTGGAAACACCATATATTTT. This sequence encodes CASSAGPSSGNTIYF.